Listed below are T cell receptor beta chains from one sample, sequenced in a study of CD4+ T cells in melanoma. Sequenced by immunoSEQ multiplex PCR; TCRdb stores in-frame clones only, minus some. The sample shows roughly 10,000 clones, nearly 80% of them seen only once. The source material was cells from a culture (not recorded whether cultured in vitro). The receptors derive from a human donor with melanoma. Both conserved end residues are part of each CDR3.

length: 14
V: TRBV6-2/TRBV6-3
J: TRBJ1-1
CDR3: CASSASTGRGEAFF

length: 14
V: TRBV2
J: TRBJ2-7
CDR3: CASSELENSYEQYF

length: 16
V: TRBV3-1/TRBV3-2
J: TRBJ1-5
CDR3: CASSQATGEGNQPQHF

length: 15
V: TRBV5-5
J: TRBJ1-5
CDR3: CASSLADTTAQPQHF

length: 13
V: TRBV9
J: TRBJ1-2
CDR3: CASSVGRSLGYTF

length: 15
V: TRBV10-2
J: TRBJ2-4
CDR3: CASSDLAGGQNIQYF

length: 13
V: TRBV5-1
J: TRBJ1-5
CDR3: CASSPKGGQPQHF

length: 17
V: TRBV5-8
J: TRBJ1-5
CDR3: CASSLSGVLTGNQPQHF

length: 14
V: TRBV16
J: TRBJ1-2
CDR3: CASNAWSGDYGYTF

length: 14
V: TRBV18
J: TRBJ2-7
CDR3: CASSPMDKTYEQYF

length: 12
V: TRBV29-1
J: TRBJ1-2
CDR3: CSVEVVAGGYTF

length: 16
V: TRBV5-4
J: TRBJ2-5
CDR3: CASSLDGAGPKETQYF

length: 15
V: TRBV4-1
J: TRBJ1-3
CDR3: CASSHGRAGGNTIYF

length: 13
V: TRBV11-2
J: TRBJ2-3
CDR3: CASREFPSDTQYF

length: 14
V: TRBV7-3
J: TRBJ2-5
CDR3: CASSLNSAGETQYF

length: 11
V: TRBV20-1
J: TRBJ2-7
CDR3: CSASASHEQYF

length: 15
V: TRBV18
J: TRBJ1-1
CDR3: CASSLTGAAGTEAFF

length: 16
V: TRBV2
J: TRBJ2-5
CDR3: CASNFRGGISGETQYF

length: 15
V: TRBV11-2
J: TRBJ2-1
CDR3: CASSLATLTYNEQFF

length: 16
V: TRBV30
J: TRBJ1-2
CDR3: CAWSSGTTGGGGGYTF

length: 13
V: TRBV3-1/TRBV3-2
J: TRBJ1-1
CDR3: CASSRARDTEAFF

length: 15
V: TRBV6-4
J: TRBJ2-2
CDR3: CASSPQGANTGELFF

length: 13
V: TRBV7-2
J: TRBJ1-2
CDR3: CASSPQTNYGYTF

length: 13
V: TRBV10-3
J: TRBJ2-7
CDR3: CANQLAGGYEQYF

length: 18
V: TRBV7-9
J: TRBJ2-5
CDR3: CASSSQPAGLAGRETQYF

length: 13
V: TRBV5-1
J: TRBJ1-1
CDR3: CASSRSRQVRAFF

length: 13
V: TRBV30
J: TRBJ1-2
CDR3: CAWSRGGAYGYTF

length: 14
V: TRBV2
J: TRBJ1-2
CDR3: CASSALGQTGGYTF

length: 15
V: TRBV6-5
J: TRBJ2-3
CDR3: CASRLLAVSTDTQYF

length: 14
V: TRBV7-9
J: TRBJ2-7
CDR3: CASSLGDAPYEQYF

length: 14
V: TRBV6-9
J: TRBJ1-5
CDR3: CASSYPEFRQPQHF

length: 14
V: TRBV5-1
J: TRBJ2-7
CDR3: CASSLSEPPYEQYF

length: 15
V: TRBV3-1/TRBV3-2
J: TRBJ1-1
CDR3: CASSRRGGVNTEAFF

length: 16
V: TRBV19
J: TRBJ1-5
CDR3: CASSIYYSESNQPQHF

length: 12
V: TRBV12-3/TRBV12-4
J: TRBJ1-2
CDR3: CASSQGPTGYTF

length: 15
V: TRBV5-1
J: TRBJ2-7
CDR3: CASSKISGGVDEQYF

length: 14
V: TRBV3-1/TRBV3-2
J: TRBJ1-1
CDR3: CASSPYREDTEAFF

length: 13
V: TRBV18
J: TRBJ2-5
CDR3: CASSPGTLETQYF

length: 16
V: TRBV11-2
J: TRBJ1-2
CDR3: CASSPITIGTVYGYTF

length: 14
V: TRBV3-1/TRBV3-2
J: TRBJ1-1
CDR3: CASSQLRADTEAFF